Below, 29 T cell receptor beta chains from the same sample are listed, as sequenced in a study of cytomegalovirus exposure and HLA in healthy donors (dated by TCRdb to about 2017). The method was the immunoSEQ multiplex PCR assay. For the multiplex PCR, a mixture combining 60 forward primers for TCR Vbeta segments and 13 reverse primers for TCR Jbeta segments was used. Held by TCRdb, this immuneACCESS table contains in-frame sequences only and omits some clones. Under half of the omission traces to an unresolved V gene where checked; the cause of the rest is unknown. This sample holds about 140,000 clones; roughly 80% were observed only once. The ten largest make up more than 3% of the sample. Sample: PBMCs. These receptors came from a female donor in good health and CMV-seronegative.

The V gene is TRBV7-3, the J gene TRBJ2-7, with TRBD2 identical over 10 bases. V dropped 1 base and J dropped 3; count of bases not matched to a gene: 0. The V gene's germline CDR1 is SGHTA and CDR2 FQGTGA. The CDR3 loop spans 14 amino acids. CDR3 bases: TGTGCCAGCAGCTTAATAGCGGGGGGCTACGAGCAGTACTTC. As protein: CASSLIAGGYEQYF.

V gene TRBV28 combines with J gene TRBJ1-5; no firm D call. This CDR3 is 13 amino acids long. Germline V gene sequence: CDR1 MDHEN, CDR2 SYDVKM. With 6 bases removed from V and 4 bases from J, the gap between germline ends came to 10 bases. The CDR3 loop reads CASSWAQNQPQHF. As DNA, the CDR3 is TGTGCCAGCAGCTGGGCCCAAAATCAGCCCCAGCATTTT.

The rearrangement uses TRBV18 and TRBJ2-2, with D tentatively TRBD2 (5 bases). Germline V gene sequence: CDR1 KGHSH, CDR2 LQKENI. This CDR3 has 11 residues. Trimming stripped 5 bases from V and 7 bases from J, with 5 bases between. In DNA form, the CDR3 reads TGTGCCAGCTCAGAGGGCGGGGAGCTGTTTTTT. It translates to CASSEGGELFF.

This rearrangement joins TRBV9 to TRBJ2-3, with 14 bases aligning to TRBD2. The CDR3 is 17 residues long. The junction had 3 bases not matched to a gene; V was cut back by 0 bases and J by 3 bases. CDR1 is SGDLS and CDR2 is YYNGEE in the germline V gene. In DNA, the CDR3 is TGTGCCAGCAGCGTAGAGGGACTAGCGGGGGATACAGATACGCAGTATTTT. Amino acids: CASSVEGLAGDTDTQYF.

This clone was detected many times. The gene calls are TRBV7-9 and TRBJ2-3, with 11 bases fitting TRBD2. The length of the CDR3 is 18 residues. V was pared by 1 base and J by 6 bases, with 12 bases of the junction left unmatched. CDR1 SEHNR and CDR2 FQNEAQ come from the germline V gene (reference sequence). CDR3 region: CASSLGGAGTSGVDTQYF. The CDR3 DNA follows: TGTGCCAGCAGCTTAGGGGGGGCAGGGACTAGCGGTGTTGATACGCAGTATTTT.

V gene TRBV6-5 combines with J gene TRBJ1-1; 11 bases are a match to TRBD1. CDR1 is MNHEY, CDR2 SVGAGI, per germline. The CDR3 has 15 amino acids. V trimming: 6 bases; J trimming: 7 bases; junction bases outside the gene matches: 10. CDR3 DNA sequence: TGTGCCAGCAGCCAACCGGGACAGGGGGAGGATGAAGCTTTCTTT. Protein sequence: CASSQPGQGEDEAFF.

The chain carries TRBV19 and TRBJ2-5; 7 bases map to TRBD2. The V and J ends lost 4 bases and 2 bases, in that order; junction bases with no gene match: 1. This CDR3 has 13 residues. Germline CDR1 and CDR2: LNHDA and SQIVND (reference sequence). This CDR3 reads CASSTRGQETQYF. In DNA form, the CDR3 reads TGTGCCAGTAGTACGCGGGGGCAAGAGACCCAGTACTTC.

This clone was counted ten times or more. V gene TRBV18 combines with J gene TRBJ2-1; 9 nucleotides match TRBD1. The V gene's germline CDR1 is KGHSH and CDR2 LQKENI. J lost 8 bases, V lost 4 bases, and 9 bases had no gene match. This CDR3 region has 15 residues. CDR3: CASSLGQGKGDEQFF. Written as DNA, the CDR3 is TGTGCCAGCTCACTGGGACAGGGTAAGGGGGATGAGCAGTTCTTC.

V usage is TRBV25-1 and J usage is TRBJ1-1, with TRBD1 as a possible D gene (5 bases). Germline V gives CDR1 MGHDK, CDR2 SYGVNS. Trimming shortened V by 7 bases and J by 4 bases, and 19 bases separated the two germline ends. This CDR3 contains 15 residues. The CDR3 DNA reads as TGTGCCAGCACCCCTTCTTCCCGGGGGGGCACTGAAGCTTTCTTT. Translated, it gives CASTPSSRGGTEAFF.

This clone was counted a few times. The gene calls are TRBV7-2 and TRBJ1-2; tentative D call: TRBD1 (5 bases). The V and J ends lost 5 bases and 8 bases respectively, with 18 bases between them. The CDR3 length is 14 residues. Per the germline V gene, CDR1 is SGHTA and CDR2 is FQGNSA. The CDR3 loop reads CASSPGFRVWGYTF. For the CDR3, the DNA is TGTGCCAGCAGCCCAGGGTTCCGTGTGTGGGGCTACACCTTC.

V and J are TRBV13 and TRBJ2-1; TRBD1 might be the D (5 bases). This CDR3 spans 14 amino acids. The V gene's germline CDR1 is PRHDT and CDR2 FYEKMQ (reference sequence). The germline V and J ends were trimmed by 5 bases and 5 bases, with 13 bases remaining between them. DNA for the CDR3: TGTGCCAGCAGCCCAAGACAGAGTAACAATGAGCAGTTCTTC. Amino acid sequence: CASSPRQSNNEQFF.

The CDR3 region has the DNA TGTGCCAGCGGGACAGGGACCTATAATTCACCCCTCCACTTT. It encodes CASGTGTYNSPLHF. V gene TRBV28 combines with J gene TRBJ1-6; 9 positions agree with TRBD1. J gave up 2 bases and V 8 bases, and 1 base lay outside the gene matches. The CDR3 contains 14 residues. Germline CDR1 MDHEN, CDR2 SYDVKM.

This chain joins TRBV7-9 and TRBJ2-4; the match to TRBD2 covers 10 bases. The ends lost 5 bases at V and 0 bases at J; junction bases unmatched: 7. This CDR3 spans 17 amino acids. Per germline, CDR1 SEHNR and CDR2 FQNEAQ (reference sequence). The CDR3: CASSPSLAGVAKNIQYF. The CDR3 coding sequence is TGTGCCAGCAGCCCGAGTCTAGCGGGGGTAGCCAAAAACATTCAGTACTTC.

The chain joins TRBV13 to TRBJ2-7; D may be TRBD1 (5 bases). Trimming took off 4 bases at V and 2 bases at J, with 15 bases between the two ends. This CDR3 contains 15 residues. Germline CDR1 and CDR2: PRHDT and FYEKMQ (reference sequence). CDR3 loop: CASSSRRTPTYEQYF. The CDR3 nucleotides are TGTGCCAGCAGCTCTCGAAGGACACCTACCTACGAGCAGTACTTC.

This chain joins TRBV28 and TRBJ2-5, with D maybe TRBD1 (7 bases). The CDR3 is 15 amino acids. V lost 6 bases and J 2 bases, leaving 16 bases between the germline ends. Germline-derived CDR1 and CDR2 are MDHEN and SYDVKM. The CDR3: CASSDPGGLQETQYF. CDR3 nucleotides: TGTGCCAGCAGCGACCCAGGGGGGCTTCAAGAGACCCAGTACTTC.

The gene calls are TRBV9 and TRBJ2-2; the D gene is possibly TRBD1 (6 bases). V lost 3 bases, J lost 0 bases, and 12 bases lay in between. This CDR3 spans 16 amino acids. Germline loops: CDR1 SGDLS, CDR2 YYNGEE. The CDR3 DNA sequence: TGTGCCAGCAGCGCCCAGGGGTTCGCGAACACCGGGGAGCTGTTTTTT. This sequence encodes CASSAQGFANTGELFF.

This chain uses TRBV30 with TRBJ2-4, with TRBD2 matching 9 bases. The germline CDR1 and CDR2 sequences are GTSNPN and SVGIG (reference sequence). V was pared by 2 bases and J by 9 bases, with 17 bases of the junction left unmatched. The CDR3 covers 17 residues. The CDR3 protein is CAWSRFGRGGEFGIQYF. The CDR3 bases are TGTGCCTGGAGTAGGTTCGGGCGGGGGGGCGAGTTTGGCATTCAGTACTTC.

CDR3 nucleotides: TGCGCCAGCAGCCCAGGACTAGCGGAACCCTTCTCCTACAATGAGCAGTTCTTC. Amino acid sequence: CASSPGLAEPFSYNEQFF. V and J are TRBV4-1 and TRBJ2-1; 10 bases agree with TRBD2. V was pared by 4 bases and J by 0 bases, with 9 bases of the junction left unmatched. Germline values: CDR1 MGHRA, CDR2 YSYEKL. The CDR3 is 18 residues long.

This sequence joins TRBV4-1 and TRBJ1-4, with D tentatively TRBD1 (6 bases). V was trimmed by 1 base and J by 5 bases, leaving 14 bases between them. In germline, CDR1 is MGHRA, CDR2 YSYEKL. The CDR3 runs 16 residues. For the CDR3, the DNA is TGCGCCAGCAGCCAAGGGTCAGGGGCGTTAAATGAAAAACTGTTTTTT. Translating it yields CASSQGSGALNEKLFF.

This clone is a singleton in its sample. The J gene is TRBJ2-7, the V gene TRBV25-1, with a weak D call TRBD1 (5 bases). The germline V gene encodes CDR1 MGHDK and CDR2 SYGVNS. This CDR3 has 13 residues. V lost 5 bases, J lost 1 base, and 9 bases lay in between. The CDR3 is CASSPGMSYEQYF. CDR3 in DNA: TGTGCCAGCAGTCCAGGGATGTCCTACGAGCAGTACTTC.

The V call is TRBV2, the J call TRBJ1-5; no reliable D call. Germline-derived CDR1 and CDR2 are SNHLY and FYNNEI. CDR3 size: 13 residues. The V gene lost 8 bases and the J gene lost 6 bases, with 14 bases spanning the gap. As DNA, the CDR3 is TGTGCCAGCGGACTTAGGGCGCCTCAGCCCCAGCATTTT. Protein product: CASGLRAPQPQHF.

CDR3 in DNA: TGCGCCAGCAGCCCACCCCGGCGCGGGAGTTCCGCGGGGGAGTATTTT. It is translated as CASSPPRRGSSAGEYF. J is TRBJ2-3 and V is TRBV4-1; TRBD2 matches at 7 bases. There are 16 residues in the CDR3. After removal of 4 bases from V and 13 bases from J, the junction contained 20 bases not matched to a gene. Germline V gene sequence: CDR1 MGHRA, CDR2 YSYEKL.

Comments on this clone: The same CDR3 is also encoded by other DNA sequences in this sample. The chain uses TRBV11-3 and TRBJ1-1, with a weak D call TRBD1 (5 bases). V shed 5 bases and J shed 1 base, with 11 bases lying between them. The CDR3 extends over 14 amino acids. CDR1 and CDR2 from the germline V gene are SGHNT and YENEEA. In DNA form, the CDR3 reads TGTGCCAGCAGCCCGGGGCGGGGGAACACTGAAGCTTTCTTT. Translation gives CASSPGRGNTEAFF.

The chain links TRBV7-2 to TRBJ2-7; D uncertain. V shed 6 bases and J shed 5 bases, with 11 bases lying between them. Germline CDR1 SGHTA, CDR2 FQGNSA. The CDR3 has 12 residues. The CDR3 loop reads CASSRTDHEQYF. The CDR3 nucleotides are TGTGCCAGCAGTCGAACTGATCACGAGCAGTACTTC.

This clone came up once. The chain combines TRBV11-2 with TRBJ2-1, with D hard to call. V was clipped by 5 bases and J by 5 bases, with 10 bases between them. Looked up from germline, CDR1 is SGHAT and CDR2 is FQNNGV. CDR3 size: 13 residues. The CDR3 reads CASSISLNNEQFF. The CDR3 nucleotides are TGTGCCAGCAGCATAAGCTTAAACAATGAGCAGTTCTTC.

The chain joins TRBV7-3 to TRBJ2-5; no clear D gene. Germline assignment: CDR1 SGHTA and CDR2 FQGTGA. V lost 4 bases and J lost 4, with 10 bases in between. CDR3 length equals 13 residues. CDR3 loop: CASSSSGGETQYF. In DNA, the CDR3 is TGTGCCAGCAGCTCTTCGGGTGGAGAGACCCAGTACTTC.

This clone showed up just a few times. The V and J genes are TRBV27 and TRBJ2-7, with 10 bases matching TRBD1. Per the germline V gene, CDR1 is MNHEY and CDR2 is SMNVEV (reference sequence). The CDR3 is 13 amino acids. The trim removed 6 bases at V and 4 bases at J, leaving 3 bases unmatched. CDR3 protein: CASSRTGGYEQYF. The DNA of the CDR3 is TGTGCCAGCAGCAGGACAGGGGGATACGAGCAGTACTTC.

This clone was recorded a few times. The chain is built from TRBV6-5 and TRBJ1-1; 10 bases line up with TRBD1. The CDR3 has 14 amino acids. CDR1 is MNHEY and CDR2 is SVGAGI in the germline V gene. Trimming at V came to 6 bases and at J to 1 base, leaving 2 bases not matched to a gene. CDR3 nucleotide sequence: TGTGCCAGCAGCTGGACAGGGGGGAACACTGAAGCTTTCTTT. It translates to CASSWTGGNTEAFF.

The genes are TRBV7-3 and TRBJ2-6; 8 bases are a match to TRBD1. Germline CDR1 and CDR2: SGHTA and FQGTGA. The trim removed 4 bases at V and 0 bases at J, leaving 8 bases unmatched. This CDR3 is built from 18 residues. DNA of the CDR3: TGTGCCAGCAGCTACCCCGGGACAGGATCCTCTGGGGCCAACGTCCTGACTTTC. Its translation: CASSYPGTGSSGANVLTF.